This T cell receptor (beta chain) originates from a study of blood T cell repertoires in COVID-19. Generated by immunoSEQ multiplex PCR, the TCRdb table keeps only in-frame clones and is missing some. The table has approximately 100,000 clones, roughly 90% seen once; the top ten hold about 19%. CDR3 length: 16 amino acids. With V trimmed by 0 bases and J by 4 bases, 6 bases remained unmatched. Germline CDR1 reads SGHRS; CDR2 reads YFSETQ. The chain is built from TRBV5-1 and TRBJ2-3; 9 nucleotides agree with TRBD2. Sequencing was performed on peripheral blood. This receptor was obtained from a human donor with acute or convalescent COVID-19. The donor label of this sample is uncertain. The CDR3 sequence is CASSLVSGSVADTQYF. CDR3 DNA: TGCGCCAGCAGCTTGGTTAGCGGGAGCGTCGCAGATACGCAGTATTTT.